These 30 T cell receptor beta chains were all obtained from the same sample, sequenced in a study of glioma-infiltrating T cells. Amplification of TCR alpha and beta CDR3 regions from RNA used iRepertoire nested multiplex PCR. TCRdb processed the multiplex PCR reads anew with MiXCR; each CDR3 protein has one entry. The sample yields about 190,000 distinct CDR3 sequences, about 32% seen once. Sequences were obtained from glioma tissue, nonneoplastic brain tissue, or PBMCs (not recorded which). All receptors derive from a human donor with low-grade glioma or glioblastoma, undergoing nonglioma brain surgery, or in good health (not recorded which).

The sample holds many counts of this clonotype. The J gene is TRBJ1-2, the V gene TRBV5-1, with TRBD1 matching 8 bases. The ends lost 2 bases at V and 2 bases at J; junction bases unmatched: 2. Per the germline V gene, CDR1 is SGHRS and CDR2 is YFSETQ. The CDR3 covers 14 residues. CDR3 residues: CASSFQGANYGYTF. The CDR3 nucleotides read TGCGCCAGCAGCTTCCAGGGGGCAAACTATGGCTACACCTTC.

This clonotype appeared a few times. The rearrangement joins TRBV9 to TRBJ1-1, with TRBD1 matching over 9 bases. The V and J ends lost 3 bases and 4 bases, in that order; junction bases with no gene match: 7. CDR1 is SGDLS, CDR2 YYNGEE, per germline. This CDR3 comprises 15 residues. The CDR3 spells CASSAGDRASTEAFF. The DNA of the CDR3 is TGTGCCAGCAGCGCTGGGGACAGGGCTAGCACTGAAGCTTTCTTT.

There are many counts of this clonotype. This sequence joins TRBV20-1 and TRBJ2-5, with a possible D match to TRBD1 (5 bases). CDR1 is DFQATT and CDR2 is SNEGSKA in the germline V gene (reference sequence). V was trimmed by 1 base and J by 3 bases, leaving 9 bases between them. This CDR3 is 13 amino acids long. The CDR3 sequence: CSARVAGKETQYF. The CDR3 DNA sequence: TGCAGTGCTAGAGTTGCAGGGAAAGAGACCCAGTACTTC.

This clonotype was picked up one time. A read error is possible here, since a much larger clone lies one base away. The chain links TRBV7-2 to TRBJ2-4; the D gene is possibly TRBD1 (6 bases). Per germline, CDR1 SGHTA and CDR2 FQGNSA. V lost 5 bases and J 5 bases, leaving 13 bases between the germline ends. The CDR3 length is 14 residues. The CDR3 nucleotides are TGTGCCAGCAGCCCAACAGGGCTCCAAAACATTCAGTACTTC. Protein product: CASSPTGLQNIQYF. Using reference TRBV7-2 and TRBJ2-4 for the parts outside the CDR3, the full variable domain is GAGVSQSPSNKVTEKGKDVELRCDPISGHTALYWYRQSLGQGLEFLIYFQGNSAPDKSGLPSDRFSAERTGGSVSTLTIQRTQQEDSAVYLCASSPTGLQNIQYFGAGTRLSVL.

This clonotype was seen only a few times. The V call is TRBV29-1, the J call TRBJ2-4, with TRBD1 identical over 7 bases. After removal of 7 bases from V and 8 bases from J, the junction contained 11 bases not matched to a gene. Germline CDR1 is SQVTM and CDR2 is ANQGSEA. The CDR3 runs 13 residues. The CDR3: CSATGTEDYIQYF. CDR3 nucleotides: TGCAGCGCCACCGGGACAGAGGACTACATTCAGTACTTC.

This clonotype appeared once. Germline is not matched at one junction end, which may reflect a read error. The gene calls are TRBV6-1 and TRBJ1-3, with D hard to call. Germline values: CDR1 MNHNS, CDR2 SASEGT. This CDR3 is built from 14 residues. CDR3 nucleotides: TGTGCCAGCAAACCGAGGATGGCTGGAAGCACCATATATTTT. Translation: CASKPRMAGSTIYF.

The chain couples TRBV29-1 to TRBJ1-1, with a tentative D call TRBD1 (6 bases). Germline CDR1 reads SQVTM; CDR2 reads ANQGSEA. V was trimmed by 4 bases and J by 5 bases, leaving 17 bases between them. The CDR3 sequence is 14 residues long. The CDR3 nucleotides read TGCAGCGTTGGTGTTCGGGGGGCTGGGACTGAAGCTTTCTTT. Its translation is CSVGVRGAGTEAFF.

This clonotype was seen ten or more times. The chain employs TRBV20-1 and TRBJ2-3; TRBD2 matches 8 bases. CDR3 length: 13 amino acids. Germline-derived CDR1 and CDR2 are DFQATT and SNEGSKA (reference sequence). Unmatched junction bases numbered 4, after V lost 5 bases and J lost 3 bases. The CDR3: CSALAGVTDTQYF. The CDR3 region has the DNA TGCAGTGCTCTAGCGGGTGTTACAGATACGCAGTATTTT.

V usage is TRBV12-3 or TRBV12-4 and J usage is TRBJ2-2; 9 nucleotides align to TRBD1. This CDR3 comprises 15 residues. Losses at the gene ends were 6 bases for V and 4 bases for J; bases not matched to a gene: 6. The CDR3 sequence is CASRPGTGRTGELFF. CDR3 DNA: TGTGCCAGCAGGCCCGGGACAGGGCGCACCGGGGAGCTGTTTTTT.

This clonotype was observed at least ten times. The chain recombines TRBV6-1 with TRBJ1-5, with 12 positions matching TRBD1. CDR3 length equals 12 residues. The V gene's germline CDR1 is MNHNS and CDR2 SASEGT. V gave up 7 bases and J gave up 12 bases; unmatched junction bases: 4. The CDR3 region is CASTGTGGNQHF. The CDR3 region has the DNA TGTGCCAGCACTGGGACAGGGGGCAACCAGCATTTT.

There are many counts of this clonotype. The chain is built from TRBV7-2 and TRBJ2-3; the match to TRBD2 covers 7 bases. This CDR3 spans 15 amino acids. Germline values: CDR1 SGHTA, CDR2 FQGNSA. V gave up 1 base and J gave up 1 base; unmatched junction bases: 2. CDR3 nucleotides: TGTGCCAGCAGCTTAGGACTAGCCCGCACAGATACGCAGTATTTT. As protein: CASSLGLARTDTQYF.

This clonotype was counted a single time. The rearrangement links TRBV6-2 or TRBV6-3 to TRBJ2-1; D is perhaps TRBD1 or TRBD2 (7 bases each). Germline CDR1 and CDR2: MNHEY and SVGEGT. This CDR3 has 18 residues. With 10 bases removed from V and 0 bases from J, the gap between germline ends came to 25 bases. The CDR3 reads CANNYPNRGGSSYNEQFF. The CDR3 nucleotides read TGTGCCAACAATTACCCCAACAGGGGCGGGAGCTCCTACAATGAGCAGTTCTTC.

The chain combines TRBV6-1 with TRBJ1-5; 9 positions match TRBD1. The CDR3 consists of 16 residues. CDR1 MNHNS and CDR2 SASEGT come from the germline V gene. The J segment lost 2 bases and the V segment lost 5 bases, leaving 7 bases of the junction unmatched. CDR3 bases: TGTGCCAGCAGTCTCCGGGACAGGGACGGCAATCAGCCCCAGCATTTT. It is translated as CASSLRDRDGNQPQHF.

This clonotype was counted many times. The gene calls are TRBV6-1 and TRBJ2-5; TRBD2 aligns across 13 bases. With V trimmed by 5 bases and J by 10 bases, 7 bases remained unmatched. The CDR3 sequence is 14 residues long. Germline CDR1 is MNHNS and CDR2 is SASEGT. The CDR3 coding sequence is TGTGCCAGCAGTCCCACTAGCGGGAGGGGGGACCAGTACTTC. Amino acid sequence: CASSPTSGRGDQYF.

This clonotype was found many times. The chain has TRBV18 and TRBJ2-7; D remains ambiguous. Germline CDR1 reads KGHSH; CDR2 reads LQKENI. The CDR3 covers 11 residues. V was clipped by 0 bases and J by 3 bases, with 0 bases between them. CDR3 coding DNA: TGTGCCAGCTCACCACCCTACGAGCAGTACTTC. It specifies CASSPPYEQYF.

This clonotype has only a few counts. V usage is TRBV19 and J usage is TRBJ2-1; 9 nucleotides align to TRBD2. CDR1 is LNHDA and CDR2 is SQIVND in the germline V gene (reference sequence). V lost 1 base to trimming and J lost 7 bases; unmatched junction nucleotides: 17. The CDR3 has 19 residues. CDR3 region: CASSIAKASGMYRRNEQFF. CDR3 DNA sequence: TGTGCCAGTAGTATAGCTAAGGCTAGCGGGATGTATCGCCGGAATGAGCAGTTCTTC.

This clonotype was seen repeatedly, ten times or more. The chain has TRBV28 and TRBJ1-5; 7 bases map to TRBD1. Germline V gene lookup returns CDR1 MDHEN and CDR2 SYDVKM. V shed 3 bases, J shed 3 bases, and the junction held 2 bases outside the gene matches. The CDR3 contains 14 residues. The DNA of the CDR3 is TGTGCCAGCAGTTTCGGGACAGTCAATCAGCCCCAGCATTTT. Residues: CASSFGTVNQPQHF.

The chain uses TRBV15 and TRBJ2-7, with D perhaps matching TRBD2 (5 bases). The length of the CDR3 is 11 residues. V shed 3 bases and J shed 8 bases, with 8 bases lying between them. Germline V CDR1 and CDR2: LNHNV, YYDKDF (reference sequence). The CDR3 here is CATSSSGKQYF. The DNA of the CDR3 is TGTGCCACCAGCAGCTCGGGGAAGCAGTACTTC.

This clonotype showed up just a few times. This may stem from a read error, because a much larger clone lies one nucleotide away. V and J are TRBV28 and TRBJ2-7; D gene unclear. Trimming shortened V by 6 bases and J by 6 bases, and 9 bases separated the two germline ends. CDR3 length: 11 amino acids. Germline V gene sequence: CDR1 MDHEN, CDR2 SYDVKM. CDR3 sequence reads: CASSWECEQYF. The DNA of the CDR3 is TGTGCCAGCAGCTGGGAATGCGAGCAGTACTTC.

This clonotype came up a few times. The genes are TRBV12-3 or TRBV12-4 and TRBJ2-7; 8 bases agree with TRBD1. J was trimmed by 2 bases and V by 6 bases; bases with no gene match: 9. CDR3 size: 15 residues. The CDR3 loop is CASSHGQGLAYEQYF. Here the CDR3 DNA reads TGTGCCAGCAGCCACGGACAGGGTCTGGCCTACGAGCAGTACTTC.

This clonotype was picked up many times. This sequence joins TRBV11-1 and TRBJ2-7; no clear D. The CDR3 contains 15 residues. In germline, CDR1 is SGHAT, CDR2 FQDESV (reference sequence). V dropped 2 bases and J dropped 7 bases, with 18 bases sitting between them. CDR3 sequence: CASSLLQPGGEEQYF. The CDR3 DNA reads TGTGCCAGCAGCTTACTCCAACCAGGTGGGGAAGAGCAGTACTTC.

This rearrangement joins TRBV5-1 to TRBJ2-2; 9 bases are a match to TRBD1. The germline gives CDR1 SGHRS, CDR2 YFSETQ. V shed 0 bases, J shed 3 bases, and the junction held 0 bases outside the gene matches. This CDR3 contains 15 residues. CDR3 region: CASSLGTGDTGELFF. DNA of the CDR3: TGCGCCAGCAGCTTGGGGACAGGGGACACCGGGGAGCTGTTTTTT.

About this clonotype: An end of the junction does not agree with germline; a read error may underlie this. V gene TRBV18 combines with J gene TRBJ2-5; D unresolved. The CDR3 is 13 residues long. Germline CDR1 and CDR2: KGHSH and LQKENI. This CDR3 is CARSPPVQETQYF. The CDR3 DNA reads TGTGCCAGATCACCACCAGTTCAAGAGACCCAGTACTTC.

This clonotype has more than one count but fewer than ten. This rearrangement joins TRBV12-3 or TRBV12-4 to TRBJ1-5; D is perhaps TRBD1 (5 bases). The CDR3 is made up of 16 amino acids. Trimming left V 6 bases short and J 5 bases short, with 20 bases between. DNA of the CDR3: TGTGCCAGCAGACCCTCCTGGGGGGATTCGGATCAGCCCCAGCATTTT. Protein: CASRPSWGDSDQPQHF.

At least ten counts were recorded for this clonotype. The V call is TRBV7-2, the J call TRBJ2-7, with 8 bases identical to TRBD2. The germline CDR1 and CDR2 sequences are SGHTA and FQGNSA. The V segment lost 3 bases and the J segment 4 bases; nucleotides outside the gene matches: 5. The CDR3 spans 14 residues. For the CDR3, the DNA is TGTGCCAGCAGCTTTGGCGGCGGGAGGTACGAGCAGTACTTC. This sequence encodes CASSFGGGRYEQYF.

V usage is TRBV12-3 or TRBV12-4 and J usage is TRBJ2-5; D is unclear. CDR3 length: 13 amino acids. V lost 1 base and J lost 5, with 8 bases in between. The CDR3 region is CASSLEGGETQYF. In DNA form, the CDR3 reads TGTGCCAGCAGTTTAGAGGGCGGCGAGACCCAGTACTTC.

This clonotype was seen only once. A clone one base away is much larger, so this may be a read error. This chain links TRBV6-2 or TRBV6-3 with TRBJ2-1, with 7 bases lining up with TRBD1. Germline V gives CDR1 MNHEY, CDR2 SVGEGT. The V segment lost 4 bases and the J segment 7 bases; nucleotides outside the gene matches: 10. CDR3 length: 15 amino acids. CDR3 nucleotide sequence: TGTGCCAGCAGTTTCTCGAGAGGGACAGATAATGAGCAGTTCTTC. Translation: CASSFSRGTDNEQFF.

This clonotype was recorded many times. The germline gene is not matched at one end of the junction; a read error may be the cause. J is TRBJ2-1 and V is TRBV6-1, with 8 bases that match TRBD2. CDR3 size: 15 residues. The V gene's germline CDR1 is MNHNS and CDR2 SASEGT. CDR3 region: CASSEGTSWTNDQFF. The CDR3 DNA follows: TGTGCCAGCAGTGAAGGGACTAGCTGGACCAATGATCAGTTCTTC.

This chain uses TRBV12-3 or TRBV12-4 with TRBJ1-2, with D uncertain. This CDR3 is built from 13 residues. Trimming pared 3 bases from V and 1 base from J, leaving 6 bases between. The CDR3 DNA follows: TGTGCCAGCAGTTTTACGTATAACTATGGCTACACCTTC. Its protein product is CASSFTYNYGYTF.

The gene calls are TRBV5-1 and TRBJ2-3; TRBD2 is a possible D gene (5 bases). Germline CDR1 is SGHRS and CDR2 is YFSETQ. V lost 3 bases and J 0 bases, leaving 14 bases between the germline ends. The CDR3 is made up of 16 amino acids. Here the CDR3 reads CASSSLLEGSTDTQYF. The DNA of the CDR3 is TGCGCCAGCAGCTCCCTCCTAGAGGGAAGCACAGATACGCAGTATTTT. Using reference TRBV5-1 and TRBJ2-3 for the parts outside the CDR3, the full variable domain is KAGVTQTPRYLIKTRGQQVTLSCSPISGHRSVSWYQQTPGQGLQFLFEYFSETQRNKGNFPGRFSGRQFSNSRSEMNVSTLELGDSALYLCASSSLLEGSTDTQYFGPGTRLTVL.